One sample yielded the 23 T cell receptor beta chains listed below, sequenced in a study of blood T cells in healthy people across ages. The use of a sample-barcoded 5' primer and a J-beta primer mix characterized a second PCR of roughly 7 to 11 cycles. Each CDR3 protein is one row after TCRdb ran MiXCR on the 5' RACE reads. This table has some 1.4 million distinct CDR3 sequences, approximately 40% appearing once. Sample: blood. All receptors derive from a woman under 30 in good health.

The gene calls are TRBV28 and TRBJ1-2; possible D gene TRBD1, 5 bases. Germline assignment: CDR1 MDHEN and CDR2 SYDVKM. This CDR3 contains 13 residues. V was cut by 2 bases and J by 3 bases, with 7 bases left in between. CDR3 bases: TGTGCCAGCAGTTTAGGGGCGTACTATGGCTACACCTTC. Translating it yields CASSLGAYYGYTF.

This sequence joins TRBV5-1 and TRBJ2-1; 11 nucleotides line up with TRBD2. The germline CDR1 and CDR2 sequences are SGHRS and YFSETQ. V shed 3 bases and J 7 bases; nucleotides not matched to a gene: 12. The CDR3 has 17 amino acids. The CDR3 DNA follows: TGCGCCAGCAGCTACCCCGGGGTTAGCGGGGGGGCGAATGAGCAGTTCTTC. Translating gives CASSYPGVSGGANEQFF.

The chain recombines TRBV27 with TRBJ2-3, with TRBD2 matching 11 bases. V was pared by 5 bases and J by 0 bases, with 16 bases of the junction left unmatched. The CDR3 runs to 20 residues. CDR1 and CDR2 from the germline V gene are MNHEY and SMNVEV (reference sequence). The CDR3 is CASSPGVAGGSRTSTDTQYF. CDR3 nucleotide sequence: TGTGCCAGCAGTCCGGGGGTAGCGGGGGGGTCGCGGACTAGCACAGATACGCAGTATTTT.

This chain connects TRBV7-9 to TRBJ2-2, with D perhaps matching TRBD2 (7 bases). Germline CDR1 is SEHNR and CDR2 is FQNEAQ (reference sequence). Deletions cut 2 bases from V and 7 bases from J, with 11 bases between. The CDR3 has 14 residues. CDR3 coding DNA: TGTGCCAGCAGCTTACGGGGGGCCGGCGGGGAGCTGTTTTTT. Translated, it gives CASSLRGAGGELFF. Full variable domain (missing parts from reference TRBV7-9 and TRBJ2-2): DTGVSQNPRHKITKRGQNVTFRCDPISEHNRLYWYRQTLGQGPEFLTYFQNEAQLEKSRLLSDRFSAERPKGSFSTLEIQRTEQGDSAMYLCASSLRGAGGELFFGEGSRLTVL.

This clonotype came up many times. The chain carries TRBV29-1 and TRBJ2-5, with D uncertain. Germline V gives CDR1 SQVTM, CDR2 ANQGSEA. Trimming pared 4 bases from V and 2 bases from J, leaving 8 bases between. The CDR3 has 12 residues. CDR3 nucleotide sequence: TGCAGCGTTGCGACATATCAAGAGACCCAGTACTTC. Translated: CSVATYQETQYF.

V is TRBV7-2 and J is TRBJ2-4; TRBD2 aligns across 8 bases. CDR1 is SGHTA, CDR2 FQGNSA, per germline. CDR3 length: 13 amino acids. The V gene end was trimmed by 8 bases and the J gene end by 13 bases; junction bases not matched to a gene: 13. The CDR3 coding sequence is TGTGCCAGCCGGCGGGGGGTCAACAATGAGCAGTACTTC. As protein: CASRRGVNNEQYF.

This sequence joins TRBV29-1 and TRBJ1-6; no clear D. From germline, CDR1 is SQVTM and CDR2 ANQGSEA. The V and J ends lost 3 bases and 11 bases respectively, with 5 bases between them. The CDR3 is made up of 10 amino acids. The CDR3 coding sequence is TGCAGCGTTGAGGCCCCACCCCTCCACTTT. This gives the protein CSVEAPPLHF.

V usage is TRBV12-3 or TRBV12-4 and J usage is TRBJ2-1; D gene ambiguous. V lost 2 bases to trimming and J lost 10 bases, with 6 bases between them. The CDR3 is 11 amino acids. DNA for the CDR3: TGTGCCAGCAGTTTACTGGAGGAGCAGTTCTTC. Its translation is CASSLLEEQFF.

This clonotype was observed many times. This rearrangement joins TRBV20-1 to TRBJ2-3; tentatively, D is TRBD2 (6 bases). CDR1 and CDR2 (germline): DFQATT, SNEGSKA (reference sequence). This CDR3 has 13 amino acids. The V end lost 8 bases, the J end lost 6 bases, and 18 bases lay between the germline ends. The CDR3 sequence is CSPSEGARDTQYF. CDR3 nucleotide sequence: TGCAGTCCCTCGGAGGGAGCTCGGGATACGCAGTATTTT.

This clonotype was recorded a few times. J is TRBJ2-2 and V is TRBV4-1; D call uncertain. V lost 0 bases, J lost 6 bases, and 5 bases lay in between. This CDR3 is 13 amino acids long. Germline assignment: CDR1 MGHRA and CDR2 YSYEKL. The CDR3 region has the DNA TGCGCCAGCAGCCAAGAGCCCCCCGGGGAGCTGTTTTTT. The encoded protein is CASSQEPPGELFF.

The chain joins TRBV27 to TRBJ2-3; D remains unclear. The ends were cut back, 0 bases at V and 3 bases at J, with 7 bases in the middle. In germline, CDR1 is MNHEY, CDR2 SMNVEV (reference sequence). The length of the CDR3 is 14 residues. The CDR3 DNA is TGTGCCAGCAGTTTATCAAGGTGGACAGATACGCAGTATTTT. Its protein is CASSLSRWTDTQYF.

The chain combines TRBV6-2 or TRBV6-3 with TRBJ2-2, with D tentatively TRBD1 (5 bases). CDR1 is MNHEY and CDR2 is SVGEGT in the germline V gene. The ends were cut back, 7 bases at V and 0 bases at J, with 12 bases in the middle. This CDR3 comprises 15 residues. As DNA, the CDR3 is TGTGCCAGCACAATTGGGGCAGCGAACACCGGGGAGCTGTTTTTT. Translating gives CASTIGAANTGELFF.

This clonotype was counted only a few times. This chain joins TRBV3-1 and TRBJ1-1; D not resolved. Trimming removed 2 bases at V and 0 bases at J, with 7 bases between. The V gene's germline CDR1 is LGHDT and CDR2 YNNKEL (reference sequence). This CDR3 spans 14 amino acids. CDR3: CASSQSGMNTEAFF. CDR3 sequence (DNA): TGTGCCAGCAGCCAATCGGGGATGAACACTGAAGCTTTCTTT.

V is TRBV28 and J is TRBJ2-5; no clear D. The J call is in doubt because the DNA end fits TRBJ2-7 better. The CDR3 consists of 15 residues. CDR1 is MDHEN, CDR2 SYDVKM, per germline. This CDR3 is CASRAIGVADYEQYF. CDR3 in DNA: TGTGCCAGCAGAGCTATTGGGGTTGCAGACTACGAGCAGTACTTC.

The chain carries TRBV5-1 and TRBJ2-1; perhaps TRBD2 as D (6 bases). V gave up 4 bases and J gave up 10 bases, with 27 bases separating them. Germline V CDR1 and CDR2: SGHRS, YFSETQ. This CDR3 contains 17 residues. The CDR3 region has the DNA TGCGCCAGCAGCCACCCGGACTCTGGCGGGATGGGAAGGGAGCAGTTCTTC. This sequence encodes CASSHPDSGGMGREQFF.

There are a few counts of this clonotype. The rearrangement uses TRBV25-1 and TRBJ2-7, with D perhaps matching TRBD1 (7 bases). The germline CDR1 and CDR2 sequences are MGHDK and SYGVNS. The CDR3 is 14 amino acids. V lost 3 bases and J 7 bases, leaving 16 bases between the germline ends. CDR3 in DNA: TGTGCCAGCAGTGACAGGGGGGCCTACAATGAGCAGTACTTC. Translating it yields CASSDRGAYNEQYF.

The genes are TRBV5-1 and TRBJ1-4; tentative D call: TRBD1 (5 bases). CDR3 size: 14 residues. In germline, CDR1 is SGHRS, CDR2 YFSETQ. The ends were cut back, 3 bases at V and 8 bases at J, with 14 bases in the middle. The CDR3 spells CASSWNGAGEKLFF. CDR3 DNA: TGCGCCAGCAGCTGGAACGGGGCCGGGGAAAAACTGTTTTTT.

This chain's CDR3 is CASTEIVDYGYTF. CDR3 in DNA: TGTGCCAGCACCGAAATCGTCGACTATGGCTACACCTTC. The chain joins TRBV6-6 to TRBJ1-2; D unresolved. This CDR3 is 13 amino acids long. Trimming took 7 bases from V and 3 from J, leaving 12 bases between them. Germline CDR1 reads MNHNY; CDR2 reads SVGAGI (reference sequence).

This clonotype was seen a few times. This chain uses TRBV3-1 with TRBJ2-1; 13 bases match TRBD2. The CDR3 runs to 19 residues. J lost 2 bases, V lost 4 bases, and 11 bases had no gene match. Per the germline V gene, CDR1 is LGHDT and CDR2 is YNNKEL (reference sequence). The CDR3 bases are TGTGCCAGCAGCCTAGGTGGACTAGCGGGGGATGGCGCCTACAATGAGCAGTTCTTC. It encodes CASSLGGLAGDGAYNEQFF.

This clonotype has more than one count but fewer than ten. V and J are TRBV10-3 and TRBJ2-5; D is unresolved. The CDR3 length is 15 residues. Deletions cut 4 bases from V and 2 bases from J, with 14 bases between. Germline-derived CDR1 and CDR2 are ENHRY and SYGVKD. CDR3 bases: TGTGCCATCAGTGCCGACCATGCACCGCAAGAGACCCAGTACTTC. This gives the protein CAISADHAPQETQYF.

V usage is TRBV11-2 and J usage is TRBJ1-2; 8 nucleotides line up with TRBD1. The V and J ends lost 6 bases and 2 bases, in that order; junction bases with no gene match: 5. This CDR3 region has 14 residues. Germline CDR1 and CDR2: SGHAT and FQNNGV. Written as DNA, the CDR3 is TGTGCCAGCAGTACGGGACAGGTGAACTATGGCTACACCTTC. As protein: CASSTGQVNYGYTF.

V is TRBV24-1 and J is TRBJ1-6; possible D gene TRBD1, 5 bases. Germline CDR1 and CDR2: KGHDR and SFDVKD. The V gene lost 12 bases and the J gene lost 5 bases, with 16 bases spanning the gap. CDR3 length equals 14 residues. The CDR3 DNA sequence: TGTGCCGCCTCACGAGGCAGGGATAATTCACCCCTCCACTTT. Translating it yields CAASRGRDNSPLHF.

This clonotype was counted only a few times. The V call is TRBV12-3 or TRBV12-4, the J call TRBJ1-4, with 9 bases fitting TRBD1. CDR3 size: 16 residues. V dropped 5 bases and J dropped 3; count of bases not matched to a gene: 7. This chain's CDR3 is CASSKQGALSNEKLFF. The CDR3, as DNA: TGTGCCAGCAGTAAACAGGGGGCGCTTTCTAATGAAAAACTGTTTTTT.